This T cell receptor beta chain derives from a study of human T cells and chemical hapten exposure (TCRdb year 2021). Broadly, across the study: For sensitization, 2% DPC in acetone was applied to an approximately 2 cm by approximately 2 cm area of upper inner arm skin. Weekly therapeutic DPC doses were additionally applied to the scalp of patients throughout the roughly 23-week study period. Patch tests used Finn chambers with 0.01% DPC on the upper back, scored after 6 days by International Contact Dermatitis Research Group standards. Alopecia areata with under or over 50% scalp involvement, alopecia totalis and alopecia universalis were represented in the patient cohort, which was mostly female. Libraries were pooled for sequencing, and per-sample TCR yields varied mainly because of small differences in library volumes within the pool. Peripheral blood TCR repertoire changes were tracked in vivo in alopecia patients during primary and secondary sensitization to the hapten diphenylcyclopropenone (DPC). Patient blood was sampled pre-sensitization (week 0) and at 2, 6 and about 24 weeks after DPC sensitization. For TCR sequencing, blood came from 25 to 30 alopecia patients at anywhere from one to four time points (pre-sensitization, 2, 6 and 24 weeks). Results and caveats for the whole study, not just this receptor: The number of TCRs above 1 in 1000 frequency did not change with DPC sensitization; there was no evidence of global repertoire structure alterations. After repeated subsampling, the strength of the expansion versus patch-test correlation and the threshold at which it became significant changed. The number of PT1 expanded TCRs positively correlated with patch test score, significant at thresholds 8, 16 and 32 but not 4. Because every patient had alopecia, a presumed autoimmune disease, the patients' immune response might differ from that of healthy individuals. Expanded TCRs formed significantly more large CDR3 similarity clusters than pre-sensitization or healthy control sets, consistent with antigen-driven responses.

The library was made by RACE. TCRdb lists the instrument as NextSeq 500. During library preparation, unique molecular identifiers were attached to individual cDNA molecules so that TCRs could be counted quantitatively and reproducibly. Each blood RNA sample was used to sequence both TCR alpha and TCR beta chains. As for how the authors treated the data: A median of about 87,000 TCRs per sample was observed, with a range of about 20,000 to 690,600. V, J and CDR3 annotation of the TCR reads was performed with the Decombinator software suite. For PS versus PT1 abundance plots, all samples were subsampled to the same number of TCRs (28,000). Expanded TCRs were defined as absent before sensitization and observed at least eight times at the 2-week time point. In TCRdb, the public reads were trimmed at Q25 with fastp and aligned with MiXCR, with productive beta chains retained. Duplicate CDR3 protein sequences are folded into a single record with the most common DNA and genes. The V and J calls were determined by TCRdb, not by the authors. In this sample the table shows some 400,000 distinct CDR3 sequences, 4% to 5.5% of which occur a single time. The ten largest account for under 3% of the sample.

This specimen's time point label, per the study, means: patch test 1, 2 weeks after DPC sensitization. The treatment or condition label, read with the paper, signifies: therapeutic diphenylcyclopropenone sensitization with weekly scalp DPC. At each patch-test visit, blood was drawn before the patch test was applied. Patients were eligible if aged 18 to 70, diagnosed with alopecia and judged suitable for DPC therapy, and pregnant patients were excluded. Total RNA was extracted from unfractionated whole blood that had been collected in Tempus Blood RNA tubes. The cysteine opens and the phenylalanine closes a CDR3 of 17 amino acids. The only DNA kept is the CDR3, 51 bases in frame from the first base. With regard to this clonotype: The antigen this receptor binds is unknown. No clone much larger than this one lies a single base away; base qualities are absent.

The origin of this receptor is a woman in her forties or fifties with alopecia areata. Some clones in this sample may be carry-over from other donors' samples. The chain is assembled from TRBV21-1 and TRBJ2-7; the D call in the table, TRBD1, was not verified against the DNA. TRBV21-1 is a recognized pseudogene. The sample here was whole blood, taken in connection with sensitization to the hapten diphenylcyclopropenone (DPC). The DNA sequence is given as TGTGCCAGCAGCAAGTCCTTAACCGGACACCCAGCCTACGAGCAGTACTTC. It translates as CASSKSLTGHPAYEQYF.